Sequencing of this T cell receptor beta chain was carried out in a study of shared clonotypes between healthy human individuals. Notes on the study in general: A few donors had about 5% of their naive CD4 clonotypes in common.

Notes on this clone: As yet, its antigen is unknown.

Libraries were prepared by immunoSEQ multiplex PCR; TCRdb keeps only in-frame clonotypes and omits some of them. Seen here are roughly 2.2 million clones, about nine tenths observed once, and the top ten hold around 0.4%. Germline CDR1 reads SGDLS; CDR2 reads YYNGEE. V lost 5 bases, J lost 4 bases, and 20 bases lay in between. This CDR3 is 16 amino acids long. The chain joins TRBV9 to TRBJ2-3; D not resolved. Sequences were obtained from naive CD4+ T cells from PBMCs. Subset meaning: CD45RA+ positively selected. This TCR derives from a man between 18 and 29 years old in good health. Some clones in this sample may be carry-over from other donors' samples. The CDR3 DNA reads as TGTGCCAGCAGTATAATTAGTACCACCCCCCCAGATACGCAGTATTTT. Its translation: CASSIISTTPPDTQYF. Based on the CDR3 plus reference TRBV9 and TRBJ2-3, the full variable domain is DSGVTQTPKHLITATGQRVTLRCSPRSGDLSVYWYQQSLDQGLQFLIQYYNGEERAKGNILERFSAQQFPDLHSELNLSSLELGDSALYFCASSIISTTPPDTQYFGPGTRLTVL.